This TCR beta chain appears in the sequencing data of a study of a mutant IDH1 vaccine in newly diagnosed glioma. V lost 2 bases and J lost 8; bases outside the gene matches: 8. Per germline, CDR1 SGHTA and CDR2 FQGNSA. The CDR3 runs 14 residues. For this clone: No antigen is known for it.

Documented time point: week 5, during vaccination. All doses held 300 ug of mutant IDH1 20-mer peptide, with topical imiquimod. Assay used: immunoSEQ multiplex PCR; TCRdb lists only in-frame clones, some missing. The sample has about 38,000 clones; roughly four fifths are singletons. The chain links TRBV7-2 to TRBJ1-2; 7 nucleotides match TRBD1. The receptor comes from a man between 45 and 60 years old with glioma. The material was PBMCs, obtained from a glioma patient whose treatment included an IDH1 peptide vaccine. The CDR3 spells CASSLSGTAMGYTF. The CDR3 DNA reads as TGTGCCAGCAGCTTATCCGGGACAGCTATGGGCTACACCTTC.